A single sample gave rise to the 22 T cell receptor beta chains below, sequenced in a study of T cells in Graves' hyperthyroidism and ophthalmopathy. The source material, RNA transcripts, was used to amplify TCR beta CDR3 regions. An initial round of RT-PCR targeting the TCR CDR3 relied on the HTBI primer set. In TCRdb, the multiplex PCR reads were re-called with MiXCR into one record per CDR3 protein. The sample has roughly 350,000 distinct CDR3 sequences, roughly 13% seen once. Specimen: blood. The receptors were sampled from a woman in her thirties or forties with Graves' ophthalmopathy.

This clonotype was observed a few times. This rearrangement joins TRBV7-9 to TRBJ2-5; a possible D gene is TRBD1 (6 bases). The CDR3 loop spans 15 amino acids. Trimming pared 0 bases from V and 2 bases from J, leaving 10 bases between. Germline CDR1 SEHNR, CDR2 FQNEAQ (reference sequence). In nucleotides, the CDR3 is TGTGCCAGCAGCTTAGCTGGGGGACATCAAGAGACCCAGTACTTC. Its protein is CASSLAGGHQETQYF.

The chain uses TRBV5-1 and TRBJ1-6; D is uncertain. Trimming took 0 bases from V and 9 from J, leaving 10 bases between them. The CDR3 length is 14 residues. CDR1 and CDR2 from the germline V gene are SGHRS and YFSETQ. This CDR3 reads CASSLEPVFSPLHF. The CDR3 bases are TGCGCCAGCAGCTTGGAGCCAGTTTTTTCACCCCTCCACTTT. Full variable domain (outside the CDR3, taken from reference TRBV5-1 and TRBJ1-6): KAGVTQTPRYLIKTRGQQVTLSCSPISGHRSVSWYQQTPGQGLQFLFEYFSETQRNKGNFPGRFSGRQFSNSRSEMNVSTLELGDSALYLCASSLEPVFSPLHFGNGTRLTVT.

The CDR3 spells CASSGLDRRDSPLHF. CDR3 nucleotide sequence: TGTGCCAGCAGTGGACTTGACCGGAGGGATTCACCCCTCCACTTT. This chain connects TRBV6-1 to TRBJ1-6; D gene uncertain. The CDR3 is 15 amino acids. V was cut by 4 bases and J by 8 bases, with 15 bases left in between. CDR1 and CDR2 from the germline V gene are MNHNS and SASEGT.

The V and J genes are TRBV12-3 or TRBV12-4 and TRBJ2-3; D may be TRBD1 (5 bases). The CDR3 contains 15 residues. V was pared by 5 bases and J by 10 bases, with 22 bases between. Here the CDR3 DNA reads TGTGCCAGCAGTGACAGATCCGGGCCATTTCAGGCGCAGTATTTT. Its translation: CASSDRSGPFQAQYF.

This clonotype was detected ten times or more. The CDR3 sequence is CASMIPQGRISYEQYF. The CDR3 DNA is TGTGCCAGCATGATCCCCCAGGGACGGATCTCCTACGAGCAGTACTTC. The V gene is TRBV2, the J gene TRBJ2-7; D may be TRBD1 or TRBD2 (5 bases each). Deletions cut 7 bases from V and 0 bases from J, with 19 bases between. The CDR3 consists of 16 residues. Germline V lookup: CDR1 SNHLY, CDR2 FYNNEI.

The chain joins TRBV5-4 to TRBJ2-1; 9 positions agree with TRBD2. The CDR3 has 16 amino acids. Germline CDR1 SGHNT, CDR2 YYREEE (reference sequence). J was trimmed by 9 bases and V by 0 bases; bases with no gene match: 10. The CDR3 DNA reads as TGTGCCAGCAGCTTGGGGGGCTCTAGCGGGATAGGTGAGCAGTTCTTC. This gives the protein CASSLGGSSGIGEQFF.

This clonotype has a count of ten or more. The CDR3 is CASIQGQAIRDYGYTF. CDR3 sequence (DNA): TGTGCCAGCATCCAGGGACAGGCAATCCGGGACTATGGCTACACCTTC. The chain carries TRBV2 and TRBJ1-2, with TRBD1 identical over 8 bases. The ends lost 7 bases at V and 3 bases at J; junction bases unmatched: 13. Germline CDR1 is SNHLY and CDR2 is FYNNEI. There are 16 residues in the CDR3. The complete variable domain, with remaining parts taken from reference TRBV2 and TRBJ1-2, reads EPEVTQTPSHQVTQMGQEVILRCVPISNHLYFYWYRQILGQKVEFLVSFYNNEISEKSEIFDDQFSVERPDGSNFTLKIRSTKLEDSAMYFCASIQGQAIRDYGYTFGSGTRLTVV.

The table lists this clonotype with many counts. This chain connects TRBV20-1 to TRBJ2-1; TRBD1 is a possible D gene (5 bases). Germline CDR1 reads DFQATT; CDR2 reads SNEGSKA (reference sequence). The length of the CDR3 is 13 residues. Trimming shortened V by 7 bases and J by 7 bases, and 17 bases separated the two germline ends. CDR3 sequence (DNA): TGCAGTGGGGAACAGGTGGGAAGGAATGAGCAGTTCTTC. Protein: CSGEQVGRNEQFF.

This clonotype was picked up many times. The chain employs TRBV12-3 or TRBV12-4 and TRBJ2-1; 9 bases fit TRBD2. This CDR3 has 17 amino acids. V shed 3 bases, J shed 7 bases, and the junction held 13 bases outside the gene matches. The CDR3 DNA is TGTGCCAGCAGTTTTTCCAGCGGGGGGACCTCTGGGAATGAGCAGTTCTTC. Its protein is CASSFSSGGTSGNEQFF.

This clonotype came up many times. The chain recombines TRBV3-1 with TRBJ1-4; possibly TRBD1 for D (6 bases). The germline CDR1 and CDR2 sequences are LGHDT and YNNKEL (reference sequence). V was clipped by 0 bases and J by 7 bases, with 12 bases between them. There are 15 residues in the CDR3. The CDR3 protein is CASSQDPQGFEKLFF. The CDR3 DNA is TGTGCCAGCAGCCAAGATCCCCAGGGGTTTGAAAAACTGTTTTTT.

The table lists this clonotype with a few counts. The chain carries TRBV19 and TRBJ2-7; the match to TRBD1 covers 7 bases. Germline V gene data show CDR1 as LNHDA and CDR2 as SQIVND (reference sequence). Losses at the gene ends were 5 bases for V and 2 bases for J; bases not matched to a gene: 6. The CDR3 has 14 residues. Here the CDR3 reads CASSPGTAAYEQYF. The CDR3 DNA reads as TGTGCCAGTAGTCCAGGGACAGCAGCCTACGAGCAGTACTTC.

This chain links TRBV18 with TRBJ2-4; no firm D call. V lost 3 bases to trimming and J lost 3 bases, with 15 bases between them. The germline V gene has CDR1 KGHSH and CDR2 LQKENI. The CDR3 has 16 residues. The CDR3, as DNA: TGTGCCAGCTCACCCGTGCAGAGTGTAGGCAAAAACATTCAGTACTTC. It encodes CASSPVQSVGKNIQYF.

The chain has TRBV28 and TRBJ1-4; TRBD1 matches 8 bases. Trimming removed 8 bases from V and 5 bases from J; junction bases left unmatched: 13. The CDR3 is made up of 16 amino acids. Germline CDR1 and CDR2: MDHEN and SYDVKM. The CDR3 bases are TGTGCCAGCCTCAGAAGAACAGGGGGGGGGAATGAAAAACTGTTTTTT. Translating gives CASLRRTGGGNEKLFF.

This clonotype was observed many times. The chain couples TRBV6-1 to TRBJ1-3, with D unresolved. The CDR3 consists of 13 residues. CDR1 is MNHNS, CDR2 SASEGT, per germline. V was trimmed by 3 bases and J by 0 bases, leaving 3 bases between them. CDR3 DNA sequence: TGTGCCAGCAGTGAGAGCTCTGGAAACACCATATATTTT. Protein: CASSESSGNTIYF.

V and J are TRBV27 and TRBJ1-1; D uncertain. CDR3 length: 16 amino acids. Germline V lookup: CDR1 MNHEY, CDR2 SMNVEV (reference sequence). Between the trimmed V and J ends, which lost 5 bases and 3 bases, there was a span of 19 bases. The CDR3 reads CASSPRWGQADTEAFF. The CDR3 DNA sequence: TGTGCCAGCAGTCCTCGTTGGGGTCAGGCGGACACTGAAGCTTTCTTT.

This clonotype was seen more than once but under ten times. The V gene is TRBV19, the J gene TRBJ1-2, with 8 bases identical to TRBD1. CDR3 length: 16 amino acids. CDR1 is LNHDA and CDR2 is SQIVND in the germline V gene (reference sequence). Trimming took 8 bases from V and 6 from J; bases not matched to a gene: 17. CDR3 region: CASCKYEDRVIDGYTF. CDR3 nucleotides: TGTGCCAGTTGCAAATACGAGGACAGGGTGATAGATGGCTACACCTTC.

To note about this clonotype: This could be a read error, since a much larger clone is one nucleotide away. V usage is TRBV11-2 and J usage is TRBJ1-1, with TRBD1 identical over 7 bases. From germline, CDR1 is SGHAT and CDR2 FQNNGV. This CDR3 has 14 residues. The ends lost 6 bases at V and 9 bases at J; junction bases unmatched: 13. The CDR3 sequence: CASSSSGTAGKAFF. The CDR3 nucleotides are TGTGCCAGCAGTTCCTCCGGGACAGCTGGTAAAGCTTTCTTT.

Concerning this clonotype itself: One end of the junction does not line up with germline, which may come from a read error. This chain uses TRBV6-2 or TRBV6-3 with TRBJ2-2, with TRBD2 as a possible D gene (5 bases). Germline V gene sequence: CDR1 MNHEY, CDR2 SVGEGT. The CDR3 consists of 13 residues. CDR3: CTSSSGNTGELFF. The CDR3 coding sequence is TGTACCAGCAGTTCGGGGAATACCGGGGAGCTGTTTTTT.

This clonotype was picked up many times. J is TRBJ1-1 and V is TRBV27; D gene ambiguous. CDR3 length equals 15 residues. CDR1 and CDR2 from the germline V gene are MNHEY and SMNVEV (reference sequence). V was shortened by 7 bases and J by 1 base, with 16 bases between the two germline ends. The CDR3 is CASTPFPAQNTEAFF. The CDR3 DNA reads TGTGCCAGCACCCCGTTCCCAGCCCAGAACACTGAAGCTTTCTTT.

This clonotype was counted many times. The chain uses TRBV29-1 and TRBJ2-1; D is possibly TRBD1 (5 bases). This CDR3 contains 12 residues. Germline loops: CDR1 SQVTM, CDR2 ANQGSEA. The V and J ends lost 8 bases and 3 bases respectively, with 11 bases between them. CDR3: CSTGNNYNEQFF. The CDR3 DNA sequence: TGCAGCACAGGTAACAACTACAATGAGCAGTTCTTC.

This clonotype was detected ten times or more. This rearrangement joins TRBV28 to TRBJ1-2; TRBD1 matches at 8 bases. V lost 7 bases and J lost 9; bases outside the gene matches: 13. CDR1 is MDHEN and CDR2 is SYDVKM in the germline V gene. CDR3 length: 14 residues. This chain's CDR3 is CASTLGGTGPSYTF. As DNA, the CDR3 is TGTGCCAGCACCCTCGGCGGGACAGGACCTAGCTACACCTTC.

The table lists this clonotype with a few counts. This chain joins TRBV7-9 and TRBJ2-7; 10 bases map to TRBD2. CDR3 length: 16 amino acids. Germline assignment: CDR1 SEHNR and CDR2 FQNEAQ (reference sequence). V lost 3 bases to trimming and J lost 5 bases; unmatched junction nucleotides: 10. DNA for the CDR3: TGTGCCAGCAGCTTGTATCCTAGCGGGAGCCCCAACGAGCAGTACTTC. Protein: CASSLYPSGSPNEQYF.